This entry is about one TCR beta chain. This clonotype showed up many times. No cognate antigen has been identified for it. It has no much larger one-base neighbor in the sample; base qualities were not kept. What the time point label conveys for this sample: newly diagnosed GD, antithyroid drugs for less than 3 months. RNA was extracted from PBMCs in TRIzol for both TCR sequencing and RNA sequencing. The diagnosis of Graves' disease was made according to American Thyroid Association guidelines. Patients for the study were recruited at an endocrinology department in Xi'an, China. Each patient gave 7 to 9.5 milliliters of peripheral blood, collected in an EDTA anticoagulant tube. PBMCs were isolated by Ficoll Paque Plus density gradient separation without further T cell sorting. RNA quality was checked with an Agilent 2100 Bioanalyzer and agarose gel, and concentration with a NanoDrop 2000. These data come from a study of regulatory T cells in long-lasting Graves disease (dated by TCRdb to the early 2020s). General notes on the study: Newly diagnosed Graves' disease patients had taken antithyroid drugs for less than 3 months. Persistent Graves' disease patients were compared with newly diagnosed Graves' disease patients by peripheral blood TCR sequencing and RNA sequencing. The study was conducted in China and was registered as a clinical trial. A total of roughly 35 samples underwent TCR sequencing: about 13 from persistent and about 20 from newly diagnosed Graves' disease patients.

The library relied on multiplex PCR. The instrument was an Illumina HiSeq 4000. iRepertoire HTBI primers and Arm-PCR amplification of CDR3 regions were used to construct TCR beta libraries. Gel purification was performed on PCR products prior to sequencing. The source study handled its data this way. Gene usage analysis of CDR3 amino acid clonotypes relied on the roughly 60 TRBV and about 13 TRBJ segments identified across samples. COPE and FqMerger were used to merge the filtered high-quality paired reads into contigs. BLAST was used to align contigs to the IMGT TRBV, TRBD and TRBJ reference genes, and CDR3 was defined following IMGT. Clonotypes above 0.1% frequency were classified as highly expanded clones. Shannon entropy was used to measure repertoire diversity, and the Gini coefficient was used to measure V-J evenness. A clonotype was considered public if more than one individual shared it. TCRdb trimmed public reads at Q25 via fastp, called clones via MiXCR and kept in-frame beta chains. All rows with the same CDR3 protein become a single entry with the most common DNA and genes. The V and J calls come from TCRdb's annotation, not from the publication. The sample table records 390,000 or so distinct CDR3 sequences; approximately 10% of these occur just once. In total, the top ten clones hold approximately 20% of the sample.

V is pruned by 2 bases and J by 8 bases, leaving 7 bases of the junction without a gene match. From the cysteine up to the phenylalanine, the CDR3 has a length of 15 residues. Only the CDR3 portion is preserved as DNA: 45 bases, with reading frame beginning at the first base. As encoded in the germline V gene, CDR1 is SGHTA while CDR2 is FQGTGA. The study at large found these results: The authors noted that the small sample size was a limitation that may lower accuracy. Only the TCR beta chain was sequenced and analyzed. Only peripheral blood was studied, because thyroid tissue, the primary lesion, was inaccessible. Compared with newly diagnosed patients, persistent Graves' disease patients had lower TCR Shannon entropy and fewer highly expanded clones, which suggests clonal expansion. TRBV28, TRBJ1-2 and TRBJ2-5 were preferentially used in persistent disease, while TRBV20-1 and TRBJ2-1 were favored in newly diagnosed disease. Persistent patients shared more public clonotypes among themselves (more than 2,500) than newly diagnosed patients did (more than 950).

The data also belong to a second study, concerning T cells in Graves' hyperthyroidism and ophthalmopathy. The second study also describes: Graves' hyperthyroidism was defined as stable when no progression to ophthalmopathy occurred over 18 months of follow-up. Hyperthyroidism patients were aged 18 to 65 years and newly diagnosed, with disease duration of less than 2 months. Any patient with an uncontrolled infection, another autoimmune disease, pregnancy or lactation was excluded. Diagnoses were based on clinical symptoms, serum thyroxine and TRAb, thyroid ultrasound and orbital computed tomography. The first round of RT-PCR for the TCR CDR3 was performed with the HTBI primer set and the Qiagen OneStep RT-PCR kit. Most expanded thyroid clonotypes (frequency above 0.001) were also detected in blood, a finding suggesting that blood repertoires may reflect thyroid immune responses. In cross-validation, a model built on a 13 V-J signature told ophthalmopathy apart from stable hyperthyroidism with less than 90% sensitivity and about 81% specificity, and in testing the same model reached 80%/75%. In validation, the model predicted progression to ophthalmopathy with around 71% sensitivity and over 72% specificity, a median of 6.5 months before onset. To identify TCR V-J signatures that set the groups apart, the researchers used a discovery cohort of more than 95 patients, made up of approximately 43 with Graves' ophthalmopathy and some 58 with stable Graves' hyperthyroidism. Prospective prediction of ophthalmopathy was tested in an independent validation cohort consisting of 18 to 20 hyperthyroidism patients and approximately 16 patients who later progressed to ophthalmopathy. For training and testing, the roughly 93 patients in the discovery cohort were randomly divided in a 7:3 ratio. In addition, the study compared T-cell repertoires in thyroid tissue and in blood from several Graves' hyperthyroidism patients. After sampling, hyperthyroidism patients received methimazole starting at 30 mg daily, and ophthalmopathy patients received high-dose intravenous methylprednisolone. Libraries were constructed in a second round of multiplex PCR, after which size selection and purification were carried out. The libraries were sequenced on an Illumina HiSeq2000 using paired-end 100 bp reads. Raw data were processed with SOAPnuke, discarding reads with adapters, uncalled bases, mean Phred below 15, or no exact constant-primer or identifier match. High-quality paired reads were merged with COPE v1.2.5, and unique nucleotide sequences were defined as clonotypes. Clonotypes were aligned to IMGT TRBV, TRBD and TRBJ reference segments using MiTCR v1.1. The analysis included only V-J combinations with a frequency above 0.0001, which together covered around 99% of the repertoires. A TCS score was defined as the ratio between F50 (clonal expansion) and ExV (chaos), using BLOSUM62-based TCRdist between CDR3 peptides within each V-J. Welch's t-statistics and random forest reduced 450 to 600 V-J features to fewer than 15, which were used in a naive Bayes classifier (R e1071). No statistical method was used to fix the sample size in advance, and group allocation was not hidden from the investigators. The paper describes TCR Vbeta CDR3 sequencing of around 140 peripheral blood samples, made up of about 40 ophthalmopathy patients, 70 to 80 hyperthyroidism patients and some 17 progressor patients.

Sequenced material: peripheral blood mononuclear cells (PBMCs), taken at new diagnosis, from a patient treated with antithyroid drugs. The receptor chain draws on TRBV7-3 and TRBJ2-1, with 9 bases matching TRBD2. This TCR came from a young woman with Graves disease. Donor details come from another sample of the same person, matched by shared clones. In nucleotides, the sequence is TGTGCCAGCAGCTTAGGCGGGGGGGCCAGGTATGAGCAGTTCTTC. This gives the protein CASSLGGGARYEQFF.